This T cell receptor beta chain was recorded in a study of blood T cell repertoires in COVID-19 (dated by TCRdb to about 2020). With respect to the entire study: Samples from collaborators originated in the United States, Italy and Spain and spanned both the acute and convalescent phases of COVID-19. The sample metadata nearly always contained a de-identified subject ID, COVID-19 status, age in years and sex. The dataset comprised deeply sampled blood TCRbeta repertoires from subjects exposed to, actively infected with, or recovered from COVID-19. The prospective study material was composed of cDNA or gDNA derived from T cells, B-cell-depleted T cells, or PBMCs. HLA class I and class II types, where available, came from metadata supplied by the sample provider rather than from assay-based typing. The repertoires were released in a freely available public database intended as a resource for research on the immune response to SARS-CoV-2. Samples came from the ongoing ImmuneRACE study (first 160 participants) plus 1,254 subjects from 6 global collaborators. Paper-wide results and their limitations: The quantity of clinical and demographic metadata differed by source and by participant and was supplied without curation.

TCRbeta CDR3 regions were amplified from genomic DNA by means of the immunoSEQ Assay, a bias-controlled multiplex PCR. Per the original workflow: The number of nucleated cells in each sample was estimated by amplification of reference gene primers within the assay. To quantify the absolute abundance of each unique TCRbeta CDR3 rearrangement, sequence reads were collapsed and filtered. For each sample, productive Simpson clonality was calculated as the square root of Simpson's diversity index over productive rearrangements. In TCRdb, the immuneACCESS table is reduced to in-frame sequences with V and J assigned. These tables do not hold every clone; where another copy was compared, an unresolved V gene accounts for under half, and the others remain unexplained. The D gene and trimming were derived from the DNA, and the V and J assignments and clone size from that table. For this sample the table gives 250,000 to 350,000 clones, of which 88% were detected only once. The biggest ten clones account for approximately 8.5% of the sample.

As for this clone: Which antigen it targets is not known. The sample holds no much larger clone one base away, and base qualities are not on file.

The collaborating institutions used their own protocols to collect whole blood in K2EDTA tubes. Collaborator samples were shipped for TCRbeta analysis as frozen whole blood, isolated PBMCs, or DNA extracted from either sample type. The clonotype was recovered from a man in his late teens or twenties with active or convalescent COVID-19. Material: peripheral blood.

At the DNA level, the sequence is TGCGCCAGCAGGACGACTAGCGGGGGATCGTACGAGCAGTACTTC. Its translation reads: CASRTTSGGSYEQYF. Recombination linked TRBV4-1 to TRBJ2-7, and 12 junction bases match TRBD2. Spanning cysteine to phenylalanine, the CDR3 consists of 15 amino acids. Of the read, only the CDR3 DNA is kept; its 45 bases are in frame from base 1. The V end gives up 6 bases and the J end 4 bases, leaving 7 bases in the junction not matched to a gene. CDR1 and CDR2, looked up from the germline V gene, are MGHRA and YSYEKL.